The 30 T cell receptor beta chains given below trace back to one sample, sequenced in a study of T cells in Graves' hyperthyroidism and ophthalmopathy. The TCR beta CDR3 regions underwent amplification using RNA transcripts as the source. During a first-round RT-PCR of the TCR CDR3, the HTBI primer set was used. TCRdb recomputed calls from the multiplex PCR reads with MiXCR, one row per CDR3 protein. Altogether 500,000 or so distinct CDR3 sequences are present, roughly a sixth being singletons, with the ten largest covering around 32%. Sequenced: blood. These TCRs come from a woman in her thirties with Graves' ophthalmopathy.

This clonotype was recorded a few times. J is TRBJ1-1 and V is TRBV6-5; the D gene is possibly TRBD1 (5 bases). The V end was cut by 2 bases, the J end by 3 bases, with 7 bases between. From germline, CDR1 is MNHEY and CDR2 SVGAGI. The CDR3 loop spans 13 amino acids. CDR3 region: CASSYLGDTEAFF. In DNA form, the CDR3 reads TGTGCCAGCAGTTACCTGGGGGACACTGAAGCTTTCTTT.

There are many counts of this clonotype. This chain joins TRBV4-2 and TRBJ2-3; D may correspond to TRBD1 or TRBD2 (6 bases each). CDR3 length equals 17 residues. CDR1 LGHNA and CDR2 YNFKEQ come from the germline V gene. Trimming stripped 0 bases from V and 6 bases from J, with 19 bases between. The DNA of the CDR3 is TGTGCCAGCAGCCAAGATGGTCAAGGAGGGGGTCGGGATACGCAGTATTTT. This gives the protein CASSQDGQGGGRDTQYF.

This clonotype was detected ten times or more. The chain recombines TRBV3-1 with TRBJ2-7; D perhaps matches TRBD1 (5 bases). Germline lookup yields CDR1 LGHDT and CDR2 YNNKEL (reference sequence). Between the trimmed V and J ends, which lost 3 bases and 5 bases, there was a span of 14 bases. The CDR3 contains 14 residues. CDR3 amino acids: CASSQGRVGDEQYF. CDR3 in DNA: TGTGCCAGCAGCCAGGGCAGGGTAGGGGACGAGCAGTACTTC.

The V gene is TRBV5-6, the J gene TRBJ2-3, with 8 positions matching TRBD2. The CDR3 contains 17 residues. V dropped 0 bases and J dropped 0; count of bases not matched to a gene: 6. Germline V gene lookup returns CDR1 SGHDT and CDR2 YYEEEE. The CDR3 spells CASSLAESGRSTDTQYF. CDR3 DNA: TGTGCCAGCAGCTTGGCCGAGAGCGGGAGAAGCACAGATACGCAGTATTTT.

As concerns this clonotype: This may be a read error, as it is one base from a much larger clone. V usage is TRBV11-2 and J usage is TRBJ2-1, with TRBD2 matching 8 bases. CDR3 size: 14 residues. CDR1 and CDR2 from the germline V gene are SGHAT and FQNNGV. DNA for the CDR3: TGTGTCAGCAGCTTAGCGGGGACTCTAAATGAGCAGTTCTTC. Amino acids: CVSSLAGTLNEQFF.

This clonotype was counted many times. CDR3 nucleotide sequence: TGCGCCAGCAGCTTGAGCAGGGGCACCGGGGAGCTGTTTTTT. Translating gives CASSLSRGTGELFF. The J gene is TRBJ2-2, the V gene TRBV5-1, with a possible D match to TRBD1 (6 bases). Germline lookup yields CDR1 SGHRS and CDR2 YFSETQ. CDR3 length: 14 amino acids. Trimming pared 1 base from V and 4 bases from J, leaving 8 bases between.

The table lists this clonotype with a few counts. V is TRBV7-6 and J is TRBJ1-1; perhaps TRBD1 as D (5 bases). The CDR3 consists of 13 residues. V lost 1 base and J 11 bases, leaving 14 bases between the germline ends. The germline CDR1 and CDR2 sequences are SGHVS and FNYEAQ. The CDR3 loop reads CASSLEGQGAAFF. Written as DNA, the CDR3 is TGTGCCAGCAGCTTAGAAGGCCAGGGCGCGGCTTTCTTT.

This clonotype occurred a few times. The V and J genes are TRBV4-3 and TRBJ2-5, with 11 bases identical to TRBD2. The germline CDR1 and CDR2 sequences are LGHNA and YSLEER. The V segment lost 1 base and the J segment 5 bases; nucleotides outside the gene matches: 6. This CDR3 has 16 amino acids. The CDR3 DNA is TGCGCCAGCAGCCAAGCTCCGGGACTAGCGGAGGAGACCCAGTACTTC. Its translation is CASSQAPGLAEETQYF.

This clonotype was seen many times. The rearrangement links TRBV9 to TRBJ2-7; 8 nucleotides align to TRBD1. Losses at the gene ends were 4 bases for V and 5 bases for J; bases not matched to a gene: 11. Germline assignment: CDR1 SGDLS and CDR2 YYNGEE. This CDR3 comprises 15 residues. Here the CDR3 reads CASSKRQGLEHEQYF. In nucleotides, the CDR3 is TGTGCCAGCAGCAAACGACAGGGGTTGGAACACGAGCAGTACTTC.

The chain carries TRBV4-3 and TRBJ2-7, with a possible D match to TRBD1 (8 bases). With 4 bases removed from V and 2 bases from J, the gap between germline ends came to 18 bases. The CDR3 has 16 residues. CDR1 LGHNA and CDR2 YSLEER come from the germline V gene. The CDR3 protein is CASSPGQGGPTYEQYF. For the CDR3, the DNA is TGCGCCAGCAGCCCAGGACAGGGAGGGCCCACCTACGAGCAGTACTTC.

This clonotype was counted at least ten times. This chain connects TRBV12-5 to TRBJ2-1; TRBD1 is a possible D gene (5 bases). This CDR3 is 13 amino acids long. The ends were cut back, 3 bases at V and 9 bases at J, with 12 bases in the middle. Looked up from germline, CDR1 is LGHNT and CDR2 is FRNRAP. CDR3 loop: CASGFQGWSEQFF. CDR3 coding DNA: TGTGCTAGTGGTTTCCAGGGTTGGTCTGAGCAGTTCTTC.

This clonotype has more than one count but fewer than ten. The chain recombines TRBV7-9 with TRBJ2-3, with a weak D call TRBD1 (6 bases). The CDR3 length is 15 residues. The V and J ends lost 5 bases and 3 bases respectively, with 15 bases between them. Germline loops: CDR1 SEHNR, CDR2 FQNEAQ (reference sequence). The CDR3 loop is CASSPTGPHTDTQYF. The CDR3 DNA sequence: TGTGCCAGCAGCCCCACAGGGCCCCATACAGATACGCAGTATTTT.

Comments on this clonotype: With a much larger clone just one base away, this may be a read error. This sequence joins TRBV25-1 and TRBJ2-5; 14 bases are shared with TRBD2. In germline, CDR1 is MGHDK, CDR2 SYGVNS. The CDR3 has 19 amino acids. Germline trimming cut 8 bases from V and 5 bases from J; bases unmatched to any gene: 19. The CDR3 loop is CASGAPGTSGSGYAETQYF. The DNA of the CDR3 is TGTGCCAGCGGTGCCCCCGGGACTAGCGGGAGTGGTTATGCGGAGACCCAGTACTTC. The variable domain in full, completed from reference TRBV25-1 and TRBJ2-5, reads EADIYQTPRYLVIGTGKKITLECSQTMGHDKMYWYQQDPGMELHLIHYSYGVNSTEKGDLSSESTVSRIRTEHFPLTLESARPSHTSQYLCASGAPGTSGSGYAETQYFGPGTRLLVL.

This CDR3 reads CASSSGTAEKLFF. The CDR3 nucleotides read TGTGCCAGCAGCTCGGGGACCGCTGAAAAACTGTTTTTT. The rearrangement uses TRBV7-9 and TRBJ1-4; D may be TRBD1 (5 bases). The CDR3 has 13 amino acids. Trimming left V 4 bases short and J 7 bases short, with 10 bases between. The germline gives CDR1 SEHNR, CDR2 FQNEAQ (reference sequence). The variable domain in full, completed from reference TRBV7-9 and TRBJ1-4, reads DTGVSQNPRHKITKRGQNVTFRCDPISEHNRLYWYRQTLGQGPEFLTYFQNEAQLEKSRLLSDRFSAERPKGSFSTLEIQRTEQGDSAMYLCASSSGTAEKLFFGSGTQLSVL.

This chain uses TRBV12-3 or TRBV12-4 with TRBJ2-2, with a tentative D call TRBD2 (6 bases). V was trimmed by 4 bases and J by 3 bases, leaving 9 bases between them. CDR3 length: 14 residues. CDR3 bases: TGTGCCAGCAGTTCCCGGGGGTACACCGGGGAGCTGTTTTTT. This gives the protein CASSSRGYTGELFF.

This clonotype was picked up many times. V gene TRBV6-2 or TRBV6-3 combines with J gene TRBJ2-7; no reliable D call. CDR3 length: 13 amino acids. Germline CDR1 and CDR2: MNHEY and SVGEGT. V gave up 2 bases and J gave up 2 bases, with 7 bases separating them. CDR3 in DNA: TGTGCCAGCAGTTACCTTGACACCTACGAGCAGTACTTC. Translating it yields CASSYLDTYEQYF.

Ten or more counts support this clonotype. The chain joins TRBV5-8 to TRBJ2-3, with 7 bases lining up with TRBD1. Trimming removed 4 bases from V and 3 bases from J; junction bases left unmatched: 5. Germline CDR1 is SGHTS and CDR2 is YDEGEE. This CDR3 has 14 residues. The CDR3 loop is CASSPEGATDTQYF. DNA for the CDR3: TGTGCCAGCAGCCCAGAGGGGGCGACAGATACGCAGTATTTT.

This clonotype appeared a few times. The conserved final phenylalanine or tryptophan is absent from the CDR3, which likely points to a read error. The chain links TRBV9 to TRBJ2-7; the D gene is possibly TRBD2 (6 bases). Trimming took 3 bases from V and 1 from J, leaving 14 bases between them. This CDR3 spans 15 amino acids. Germline V CDR1 and CDR2: SGDLS, YYNGEE. The CDR3, as DNA: TGTGCCAGCAGCGCTGGGGGGTCGGGGTCCTACGAGCAGTACCTC. Its translation is CASSAGGSGSYEQYL.

This clonotype appeared once. The chain links TRBV11-2 to TRBJ1-2; unclear D gene. Germline CDR1 reads SGHAT; CDR2 reads FQNNGV. V lost 2 bases and J lost 4, with 17 bases in between. This CDR3 has 16 residues. The CDR3 region has the DNA TGTGCCAGCAGCTTAACAACGGGCTTCGAGGCCTATGGCTACACCTTC. Translation gives CASSLTTGFEAYGYTF.

The table lists this clonotype with a few counts. The chain combines TRBV12-3 or TRBV12-4 with TRBJ2-7; 9 positions match TRBD1. Trimming cost V 3 bases and J 6 bases; bases outside gene matches: 18. There are 18 residues in the CDR3. CDR3 coding DNA: TGTGCCAGCAGTTTCTCCGGGACAGGGATAATTTTAATGTCCGAGCAGTACTTC. Its protein is CASSFSGTGIILMSEQYF.

This sequence joins TRBV20-1 and TRBJ2-7; the D is unclear. Per the germline V gene, CDR1 is DFQATT and CDR2 is SNEGSKA (reference sequence). The CDR3 consists of 13 residues. Trimming left V 1 base short and J 4 bases short, with 11 bases between. The CDR3 here is CSARVEAPYEQYF. In DNA, the CDR3 is TGCAGTGCTAGAGTAGAGGCTCCTTACGAGCAGTACTTC.

This clonotype was seen repeatedly, ten times or more. The chain has TRBV30 and TRBJ1-1; 8 positions match TRBD1. V shed 7 bases and J 7 bases; nucleotides not matched to a gene: 5. The CDR3 contains 11 residues. Germline V gene data show CDR1 as GTSNPN and CDR2 as SVGIG (reference sequence). CDR3 sequence (DNA): TGTGCCTCAGCAACAGGGGGTGAAGCTTTCTTT. Translation gives CASATGGEAFF.

This clonotype was seen repeatedly, ten times or more. The genes are TRBV20-1 and TRBJ2-1; D is possibly TRBD2 (7 bases). CDR3 length equals 13 residues. Germline V lookup: CDR1 DFQATT, CDR2 SNEGSKA (reference sequence). Trimming left V 0 bases short and J 8 bases short, with 11 bases between. CDR3 coding DNA: TGCAGTGCTAGAGAATTCGGGGGGCATGAGCAGTTCTTC. It encodes CSAREFGGHEQFF.

This clonotype was counted ten times or more. The chain carries TRBV20-1 and TRBJ2-7, with a weak D call TRBD2 (6 bases). The CDR3 is made up of 14 amino acids. Germline CDR1 and CDR2: DFQATT and SNEGSKA (reference sequence). V lost 0 bases and J 6 bases, leaving 15 bases between the germline ends. In DNA form, the CDR3 reads TGCAGTGCTAGAGAATTTGCGGGAAGGTCCGAGCAGTACTTC. Its protein product is CSAREFAGRSEQYF.

This clonotype was picked up many times. The genes are TRBV20-1 and TRBJ2-7, with TRBD2 identical over 8 bases. From germline, CDR1 is DFQATT and CDR2 SNEGSKA (reference sequence). CDR3 size: 16 residues. V gave up 3 bases and J gave up 4 bases; unmatched junction bases: 14. The CDR3 reads CSASSLAGSAGYEQYF. The CDR3 DNA reads as TGCAGTGCTAGTTCGCTAGCGGGTTCGGCTGGATACGAGCAGTACTTC.

This clonotype was seen at least ten times. V usage is TRBV28 and J usage is TRBJ2-7; tentatively, D is TRBD2 (6 bases). In germline, CDR1 is MDHEN, CDR2 SYDVKM. CDR3 length: 16 residues. V lost 1 base and J lost 2, with 15 bases in between. The CDR3 DNA follows: TGTGCCAGCAGTTTATATGCGGAGGCGGGAACCTACGAGCAGTACTTC. This encodes CASSLYAEAGTYEQYF. Complete variable domain (other parts from reference TRBV28 and TRBJ2-7): DVKVTQSSRYLVKRTGEKVFLECVQDMDHENMFWYRQDPGLGLRLIYFSYDVKMKEKGDIPEGYSVSREKKERFSLILESASTNQTSMYLCASSLYAEAGTYEQYFGPGTRLTVT.

This clonotype occurred many times. The CDR3 reads CAIAYRQETQYF. The CDR3 DNA sequence: TGTGCCATCGCCTACCGCCAAGAGACCCAGTACTTC. The chain carries TRBV10-3 and TRBJ2-5; D remains ambiguous. V lost 8 bases and J lost 1, with 8 bases in between. CDR1 and CDR2 (germline): ENHRY, SYGVKD. The CDR3 runs to 12 residues.

The chain employs TRBV25-1 and TRBJ1-1; TRBD1 matches at 8 bases. CDR1 is MGHDK and CDR2 is SYGVNS in the germline V gene. The CDR3 loop spans 14 amino acids. Trimming took 3 bases from V and 6 from J; bases not matched to a gene: 6. This chain's CDR3 is CASSDAGGKAEAFF. Here the CDR3 DNA reads TGTGCCAGCAGTGATGCAGGGGGCAAGGCTGAAGCTTTCTTT.

The table lists this clonotype with many counts. CDR3 nucleotide sequence: TGTGCCAGCAGCCCCAAAGATTGGGGTGAGCAGTTCTTC. Encoded protein: CASSPKDWGEQFF. The gene calls are TRBV7-3 and TRBJ2-1; D not resolved. This CDR3 contains 13 residues. CDR1 SGHTA and CDR2 FQGTGA come from the germline V gene. Trimming cost V 5 bases and J 9 bases, with 14 bases left between them. The variable domain in full, with the rest retrieved from reference TRBV7-3 and TRBJ2-1, is GAGVSQTPSNKVTEKGKYVELRCDPISGHTALYWYRQSLGQGPEFLIYFQGTGAADDSGLPNDRFFAVRPEGSVSTLKIQRTERGDSAVYLCASSPKDWGEQFFGPGTRLTVL.

This clonotype occurred many times. The V call is TRBV28, the J call TRBJ2-7, with TRBD1 matching over 7 bases. CDR1 is MDHEN and CDR2 is SYDVKM in the germline V gene. V was clipped by 6 bases and J by 2 bases; unmatched bases: 10. The CDR3 has 15 residues. The CDR3 spells CASSSRPTGAYEQYF. The CDR3 DNA sequence: TGTGCCAGCAGCTCCCGGCCCACAGGGGCCTACGAGCAGTACTTC.